The entry that follows covers one T cell receptor (beta chain) sequence. Antigen specificity is unknown. Each cDNA molecule in the library carried unique molecular identifiers. MiXCR, applied by TCRdb to the RACE reads, yields one record per CDR3 protein. The profile covers tens of thousands of distinct CDR3 sequences, with over 9.5% appearing a single time and 5% to 5.5% taken by the ten largest. The sample originates from a study of human T cells and chemical hapten exposure. The study's findings and limits: Versus controls, expanded TCRs had significantly more large CDR3 similarity clusters. TCRs exceeding a frequency of 1 in 1000 stayed unchanged under DPC sensitization.

Time point indicated: pre-sensitization, week 0. The treatment is: therapeutic diphenylcyclopropenone sensitization with weekly scalp DPC. The input for sequencing was whole blood, taken in connection with sensitization to the hapten diphenylcyclopropenone (DPC). The receptor's source is a woman in her 50s with alopecia areata. Some clones in this sample may be carry-over from other donors' samples.

CDR3 DNA sequence: TGTGCCAGCGGTCAGGGAACGGAGACCCAGTACTTC. It encodes CASGQGTETQYF. This rearrangement joins TRBV5-4 to TRBJ2-5, with D tentatively TRBD1 (5 bases). CDR3 length: 12 amino acids. Germline V CDR1 and CDR2: SGHNT, YYREEE (reference sequence). Trimming stripped 7 bases from V and 5 bases from J, with 12 bases between. Full variable domain (rest looked up from reference TRBV5-4 and TRBJ2-5): ETGVTQSPTHLIKTRGQQVTLRCSSQSGHNTVSWYQQALGQGPQFIFQYYREEENGRGNFPPRFSGLQFPNYSSELNVNALELDDSALYLCASGQGTETQYFGPGTRLLVL.